The present T cell receptor (beta chain) was sequenced within a study of T cells in Graves' hyperthyroidism and ophthalmopathy. Amplification of TCR beta CDR3 regions was performed using RNA transcripts as template. The TCR CDR3 first-round RT-PCR relied on the HTBI primer set. MiXCR, applied by TCRdb to the multiplex PCR reads, yields one record per CDR3 protein. Of 210,000 or so distinct CDR3 sequences listed, 17% are singletons. Findings and caveats of the study: Among clonotypes expanded in thyroid above 0.001, most were also found in blood. Ophthalmopathy onset followed model prediction by a median about 6.5 months.

On this clonotype: Its cognate antigen is unknown.

When ophthalmopathy did not progress within 18 months, Graves' hyperthyroidism was considered stable. The study left out patients who had uncontrolled infection, other autoimmune disease, pregnancy or lactation. This receptor was identified in a man aged 50 or older with Graves' hyperthyroidism. The sample was blood.

The CDR3 is CASSTDSDTQYF. The DNA for the CDR3 is TGTGCCAGTAGTACCGACAGTGATACGCAGTATTTT. The genes are TRBV19 and TRBJ2-3, with D possibly matching TRBD1 (5 bases). The V gene's germline CDR1 is LNHDA and CDR2 SQIVND (reference sequence). This CDR3 has 12 amino acids. Trimming took off 4 bases at V and 6 bases at J, with 8 bases between the two ends.